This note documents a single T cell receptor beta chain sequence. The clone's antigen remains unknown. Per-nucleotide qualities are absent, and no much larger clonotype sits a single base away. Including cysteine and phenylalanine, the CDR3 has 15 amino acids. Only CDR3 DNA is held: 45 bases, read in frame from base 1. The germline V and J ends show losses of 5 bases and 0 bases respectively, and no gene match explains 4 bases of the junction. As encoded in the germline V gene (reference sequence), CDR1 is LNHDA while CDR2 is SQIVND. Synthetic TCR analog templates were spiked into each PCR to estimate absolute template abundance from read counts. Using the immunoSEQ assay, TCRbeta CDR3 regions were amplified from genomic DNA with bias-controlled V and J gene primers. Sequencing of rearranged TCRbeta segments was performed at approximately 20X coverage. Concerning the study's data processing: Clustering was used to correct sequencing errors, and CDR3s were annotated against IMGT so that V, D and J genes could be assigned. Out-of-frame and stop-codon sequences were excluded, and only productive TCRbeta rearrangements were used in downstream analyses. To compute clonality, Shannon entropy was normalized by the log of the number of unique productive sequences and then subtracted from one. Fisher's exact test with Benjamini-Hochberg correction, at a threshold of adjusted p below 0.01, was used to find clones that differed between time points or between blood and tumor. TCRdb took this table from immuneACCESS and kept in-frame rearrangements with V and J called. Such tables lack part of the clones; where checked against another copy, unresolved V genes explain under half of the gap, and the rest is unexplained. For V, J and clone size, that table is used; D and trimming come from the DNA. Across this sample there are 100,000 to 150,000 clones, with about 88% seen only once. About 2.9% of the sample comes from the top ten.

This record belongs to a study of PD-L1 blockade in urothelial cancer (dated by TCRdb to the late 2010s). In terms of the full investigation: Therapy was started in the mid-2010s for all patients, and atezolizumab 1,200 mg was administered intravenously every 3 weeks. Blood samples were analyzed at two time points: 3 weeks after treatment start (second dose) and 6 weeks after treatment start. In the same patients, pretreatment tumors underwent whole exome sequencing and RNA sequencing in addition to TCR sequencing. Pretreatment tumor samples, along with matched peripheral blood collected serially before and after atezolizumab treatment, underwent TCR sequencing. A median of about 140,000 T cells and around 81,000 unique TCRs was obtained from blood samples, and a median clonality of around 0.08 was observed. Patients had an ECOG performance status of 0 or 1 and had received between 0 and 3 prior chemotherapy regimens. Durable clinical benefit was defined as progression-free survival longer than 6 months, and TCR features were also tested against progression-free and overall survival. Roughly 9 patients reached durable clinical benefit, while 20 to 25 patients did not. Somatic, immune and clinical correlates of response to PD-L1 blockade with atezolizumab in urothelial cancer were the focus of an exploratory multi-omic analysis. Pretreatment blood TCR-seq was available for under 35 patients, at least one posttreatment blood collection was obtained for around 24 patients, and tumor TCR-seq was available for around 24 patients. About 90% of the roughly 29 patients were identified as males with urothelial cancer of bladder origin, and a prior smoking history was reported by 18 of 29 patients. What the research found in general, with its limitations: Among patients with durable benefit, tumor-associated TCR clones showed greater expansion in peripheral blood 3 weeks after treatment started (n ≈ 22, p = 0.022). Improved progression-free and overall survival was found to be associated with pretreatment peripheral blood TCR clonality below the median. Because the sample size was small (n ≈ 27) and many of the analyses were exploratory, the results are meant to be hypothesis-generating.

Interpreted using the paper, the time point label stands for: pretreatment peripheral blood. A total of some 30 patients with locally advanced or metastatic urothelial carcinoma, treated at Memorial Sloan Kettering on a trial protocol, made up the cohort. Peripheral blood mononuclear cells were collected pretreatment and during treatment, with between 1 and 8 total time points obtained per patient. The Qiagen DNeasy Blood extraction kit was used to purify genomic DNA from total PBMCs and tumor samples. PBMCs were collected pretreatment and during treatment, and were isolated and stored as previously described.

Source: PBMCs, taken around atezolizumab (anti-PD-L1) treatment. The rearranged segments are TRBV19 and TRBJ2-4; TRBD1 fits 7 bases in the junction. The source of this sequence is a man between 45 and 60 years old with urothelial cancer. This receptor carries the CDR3 CASSVGQLAKNIQYF. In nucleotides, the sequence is TGTGCCAGTAGTGTGGGACAGTTAGCCAAAAACATTCAGTACTTC.